This entry lists 22 T cell receptor beta chains sequenced from one sample in a study of cytomegalovirus exposure and HLA in healthy donors. This PCR relied on a set of 60 Vbeta primers and 13 Jbeta primers. TCRdb's table, derived via immunoSEQ multiplex PCR, lists solely in-frame clones and lacks some. The sample records about 120,000 clones, 70% to 80% being singletons. Source material: PBMCs. These receptors originate from a female donor in good health and CMV-seronegative.

This clone was observed once. V and J are TRBV15 and TRBJ1-1; D not certain. CDR3 length: 14 residues. Trimming removed 5 bases at V and 3 bases at J, with 13 bases between. The germline gives CDR1 LNHNV, CDR2 YYDKDF (reference sequence). The chain's CDR3 is CATSQESTYTEAFF. CDR3 in DNA: TGTGCCACCAGCCAAGAGTCCACTTACACTGAAGCTTTCTTT.

This chain uses TRBV4-3 with TRBJ1-1; D is perhaps TRBD1 (5 bases). Per the germline V gene, CDR1 is LGHNA and CDR2 is YSLEER. V shed 0 bases and J shed 3 bases, with 11 bases lying between them. The CDR3 has 15 residues. CDR3 nucleotides: TGCGCCAGCAGCCAAGAAGGTGGGGGGGACACTGAAGCTTTCTTT. Residues: CASSQEGGGDTEAFF.

This clone has a single count. V and J are TRBV30 and TRBJ1-2; weak D call: TRBD1 (6 bases). The CDR3 covers 13 residues. V shed 2 bases and J shed 8 bases, with 15 bases lying between them. Germline assignment: CDR1 GTSNPN and CDR2 SVGIG (reference sequence). DNA for the CDR3: TGTGCCTGGAGTCCACAGGGATTTCAAGGCTACACCTTC. Encoded protein: CAWSPQGFQGYTF.

The chain recombines TRBV28 with TRBJ2-7; no firm D call. Germline-derived CDR1 and CDR2 are MDHEN and SYDVKM. With 5 bases removed from V and 0 bases from J, the gap between germline ends came to 8 bases. This CDR3 contains 13 residues. The CDR3 sequence: CASSGPSSYEQYF. In DNA form, the CDR3 reads TGTGCCAGCAGTGGCCCAAGCTCCTACGAGCAGTACTTC.

V gene TRBV6-5 combines with J gene TRBJ1-1, with D possibly being TRBD1 (6 bases). Trimming removed 0 bases from V and 2 bases from J, with 10 bases in between. CDR1 MNHEY and CDR2 SVGAGI come from the germline V gene. This CDR3 region has 15 residues. CDR3 residues: CASSYSSRGNTEAFF. The DNA of the CDR3 is TGTGCCAGCAGTTACTCAAGCAGGGGTAACACTGAAGCTTTCTTT.

The rearrangement uses TRBV29-1 and TRBJ2-1; D may be TRBD2 (5 bases). Deletions cut 7 bases from V and 14 bases from J, with 18 bases between. This CDR3 is 11 amino acids long. The germline V gene encodes CDR1 SQVTM and CDR2 ANQGSEA. CDR3 loop: CSAQQTAEEFF. The DNA of the CDR3 is TGCAGCGCCCAGCAGACCGCGGAGGAGTTCTTC.

This clone was detected only once. The chain recombines TRBV5-4 with TRBJ2-7; 8 nucleotides agree with TRBD1. The CDR3 is made up of 15 amino acids. Unmatched junction bases numbered 4, after V lost 0 bases and J lost 2 bases. CDR1 and CDR2 from the germline V gene are SGHNT and YYREEE (reference sequence). CDR3 coding DNA: TGTGCCAGCAGCTTGGGGGCAGGGGGCCCCTACGAGCAGTACTTC. Translating gives CASSLGAGGPYEQYF.

This chain connects TRBV11-1 to TRBJ2-5, with a possible D match to TRBD1 (7 bases). With 3 bases removed from V and 2 bases from J, the gap between germline ends came to 16 bases. Germline V lookup: CDR1 SGHAT, CDR2 FQDESV (reference sequence). CDR3 length: 16 residues. The CDR3 spells CASSFRQGGPQETQYF. The CDR3, as DNA: TGTGCCAGCAGCTTTCGACAGGGAGGTCCTCAAGAGACCCAGTACTTC.

This clone has just one count. The gene calls are TRBV7-9 and TRBJ1-1, with 7 bases matching TRBD1. CDR1 is SEHNR and CDR2 is FQNEAQ in the germline V gene (reference sequence). The junction had 3 bases not matched to a gene; V was cut back by 1 base and J by 4 bases. CDR3 length equals 14 residues. Here the CDR3 reads CASSLGQGITEAFF. CDR3 coding DNA: TGTGCCAGCAGCTTAGGACAGGGAATCACTGAAGCTTTCTTT. The full variable domain, its missing parts supplied by reference TRBV7-9 and TRBJ1-1, is DTGVSQNPRHKITKRGQNVTFRCDPISEHNRLYWYRQTLGQGPEFLTYFQNEAQLEKSRLLSDRFSAERPKGSFSTLEIQRTEQGDSAMYLCASSLGQGITEAFFGQGTRLTVV.

The chain recombines TRBV19 with TRBJ2-1; possibly TRBD1 for D (5 bases). CDR3 length equals 14 residues. V was shortened by 5 bases and J by 6 bases, with 14 bases between the two germline ends. Germline-derived CDR1 and CDR2 are LNHDA and SQIVND (reference sequence). The CDR3: CASSPMVGPNEQFF. CDR3 nucleotide sequence: TGTGCCAGTAGTCCCATGGTGGGGCCCAATGAGCAGTTCTTC.

V and J are TRBV5-1 and TRBJ1-1, with 9 bases that match TRBD1. From germline, CDR1 is SGHRS and CDR2 YFSETQ. This CDR3 comprises 17 residues. J was trimmed by 5 bases and V by 2 bases; bases with no gene match: 13. This CDR3 reads CASSFGDRVGLRTEAFF. DNA of the CDR3: TGCGCCAGCAGCTTCGGGGACAGGGTAGGACTGAGGACTGAAGCTTTCTTT.

The genes are TRBV10-2 and TRBJ1-2; no firm D call. CDR1 is WSHSY and CDR2 is SAAADI in the germline V gene. The CDR3 totals 13 residues. V shed 5 bases and J shed 8 bases, with 15 bases lying between them. The CDR3 loop is CASSSGPSRGYTF. CDR3 coding DNA: TGCGCCAGCAGTAGCGGGCCCTCAAGGGGCTACACCTTC.

This chain links TRBV13 with TRBJ2-2; D may be TRBD2 (5 bases). This CDR3 has 18 amino acids. V lost 5 bases and J lost 1, with 20 bases in between. CDR1 PRHDT and CDR2 FYEKMQ come from the germline V gene (reference sequence). CDR3: CASSIRRDPNLNTGELFF. DNA of the CDR3: TGTGCCAGCAGCATCCGCCGGGATCCCAATCTGAACACCGGGGAGCTGTTTTTT.

This sequence joins TRBV9 and TRBJ1-2, with 8 nucleotides matching TRBD1. From germline, CDR1 is SGDLS and CDR2 YYNGEE. V lost 4 bases, J lost 0 bases, and 8 bases stayed unmatched. The CDR3 length is 16 residues. The chain's CDR3 is CASSPRGQTANYGYTF. In nucleotides, the CDR3 is TGTGCCAGCAGCCCCAGGGGGCAGACAGCTAACTATGGCTACACCTTC. Looking up the rest from reference TRBV9 and TRBJ1-2 gives the full variable domain: DSGVTQTPKHLITATGQRVTLRCSPRSGDLSVYWYQQSLDQGLQFLIQYYNGEERAKGNILERFSAQQFPDLHSELNLSSLELGDSALYFCASSPRGQTANYGYTFGSGTRLTVV.

The rearrangement uses TRBV7-9 and TRBJ1-2, with 7 bases lining up with TRBD1. V shed 5 bases, J shed 8 bases, and the junction held 14 bases outside the gene matches. The germline V gene encodes CDR1 SEHNR and CDR2 FQNEAQ (reference sequence). The CDR3 loop spans 15 amino acids. The CDR3 bases are TGTGCCAGCAGCCCCCCAGAGGACAGGTTGAAAGGCTACACCTTC. It translates to CASSPPEDRLKGYTF. Using reference TRBV7-9 and TRBJ1-2 for the parts outside the CDR3, the full variable domain is DTGVSQNPRHKITKRGQNVTFRCDPISEHNRLYWYRQTLGQGPEFLTYFQNEAQLEKSRLLSDRFSAERPKGSFSTLEIQRTEQGDSAMYLCASSPPEDRLKGYTFGSGTRLTVV.

For the CDR3, the DNA is TGTGCCAGCAGCTCCGGTAAAGCGGGACCCTCCTACAATGAGCAGTTCTTC. Encoded protein: CASSSGKAGPSYNEQFF. This chain joins TRBV7-3 and TRBJ2-1; 7 bases line up with TRBD2. The CDR3 is made up of 17 amino acids. V dropped 4 bases and J dropped 0; count of bases not matched to a gene: 9. Germline-derived CDR1 and CDR2 are SGHTA and FQGTGA.

This chain uses TRBV28 with TRBJ1-6, with 11 bases that match TRBD1. This CDR3 has 17 amino acids. Germline assignment: CDR1 MDHEN and CDR2 SYDVKM. V trimming: 6 bases; J trimming: 4 bases; junction bases outside the gene matches: 8. The CDR3: CASSQRTGGAYNSPLHF. The CDR3 bases are TGTGCCAGCAGCCAGAGGACAGGGGGCGCGTATAATTCACCCCTCCACTTT. Full variable domain (rest looked up from reference TRBV28 and TRBJ1-6): DVKVTQSSRYLVKRTGEKVFLECVQDMDHENMFWYRQDPGLGLRLIYFSYDVKMKEKGDIPEGYSVSREKKERFSLILESASTNQTSMYLCASSQRTGGAYNSPLHFGNGTRLTVT.

The chain combines TRBV19 with TRBJ1-6, with D possibly being TRBD1 (6 bases). The CDR3 spans 17 residues. V was trimmed by 2 bases and J by 7 bases, leaving 18 bases between them. The V gene's germline CDR1 is LNHDA and CDR2 SQIVND (reference sequence). CDR3 loop: CASSISVVWQGNSPLHF. The CDR3 bases are TGTGCCAGTAGTATAAGTGTCGTCTGGCAGGGGAATTCACCCCTCCACTTT.

The rearrangement joins TRBV7-2 to TRBJ2-3; TRBD2 matches at 10 bases. The CDR3 contains 19 residues. The ends lost 1 base at V and 2 bases at J; junction bases unmatched: 12. The germline V gene encodes CDR1 SGHTA and CDR2 FQGNSA. CDR3 loop: CASSLVGAGGSSFTDTQYF. CDR3 in DNA: TGTGCCAGCAGCTTAGTCGGAGCGGGGGGGAGTTCCTTCACAGATACGCAGTATTTT.

J is TRBJ1-1 and V is TRBV7-2, with 7 bases identical to TRBD1. Germline CDR1 reads SGHTA; CDR2 reads FQGNSA. The CDR3 is made up of 16 amino acids. J gave up 1 base and V 2 bases, and 7 bases lay outside the gene matches. The CDR3 loop is CASSLKRQGGNTEAFF. The CDR3 DNA follows: TGTGCCAGCAGCTTAAAGAGACAGGGCGGGAACACTGAAGCTTTCTTT.

The chain has TRBV15 and TRBJ2-5; TRBD1 matches 8 bases. The junction had 6 bases not matched to a gene; V was cut back by 2 bases and J by 4 bases. This CDR3 contains 15 residues. CDR1 and CDR2 (germline): LNHNV, YYDKDF (reference sequence). CDR3 nucleotide sequence: TGTGCCACCAGCAGAAGGACAGGGCGGACAGAGACCCAGTACTTC. This gives the protein CATSRRTGRTETQYF. Complete variable domain (other parts from reference TRBV15 and TRBJ2-5): DAMVIQNPRYQVTQFGKPVTLSCSQTLNHNVMYWYQQKSSQAPKLLFHYYDKDFNNEADTPDNFQSRRPNTSFCFLDIRSPGLGDTAMYLCATSRRTGRTETQYFGPGTRLLVL.

The chain couples TRBV25-1 to TRBJ2-4, with 9 bases identical to TRBD2. Germline V gene sequence: CDR1 MGHDK, CDR2 SYGVNS. V gave up 0 bases and J gave up 2 bases; unmatched junction bases: 5. The CDR3 covers 17 residues. Here the CDR3 DNA reads TGTGCCAGCAGTGAATACGGAGCGGGGGGTCCCAAAAACATTCAGTACTTC. Protein: CASSEYGAGGPKNIQYF.